This TCR beta chain was observed in a study of shared clonotypes between healthy human individuals. The J segment lost 7 bases and the V segment lost 10 bases, leaving 10 bases of the junction unmatched. CDR1 is WSHSY and CDR2 is SAAADI in the germline V gene. The CDR3 spans 13 residues. TCRdb's copy holds only in-frame clones and misses some; the assay was immunoSEQ multiplex PCR. The table shows 2.3 million or so clones, with over 85% occurring only once. The TCR was taken from a young man in good health. Some clones in this sample may be carry-over from other donors' samples. Sequences were obtained from naive CD4+ T cells from PBMCs. The subset here: CD45RA+ positively selected. V and J are TRBV10-2 and TRBJ2-1; 7 nucleotides agree with TRBD1. CDR3 nucleotide sequence: TGCGCCACCCGACAGGGATATCGGAATGAGCAGTTCTTC. Its translation: CATRQGYRNEQFF.